One sample yielded the 15 T cell receptor beta chains listed below, sequenced in a study of T cells in Graves' hyperthyroidism and ophthalmopathy. It was RNA transcripts that yielded the amplified TCR beta CDR3 regions. The HTBI set primed first-round TCR CDR3 RT-PCR. Using its own MiXCR run on the multiplex PCR reads, TCRdb lists one record per CDR3 protein. The sample records 490,000 or so distinct CDR3 sequences, roughly 16% being singletons. Specimen: blood. Receptors originate from a woman aged 25 to 45 with Graves' ophthalmopathy.

V and J are TRBV9 and TRBJ2-2; 9 bases fit TRBD2. This CDR3 contains 17 residues. From germline, CDR1 is SGDLS and CDR2 YYNGEE. The V gene end was trimmed by 1 base and the J gene end by 4 bases; junction bases not matched to a gene: 8. CDR3 sequence reads: CASSVLSGRLGTGELFF. The CDR3 region has the DNA TGTGCCAGCAGCGTACTAAGCGGGAGGCTTGGCACCGGGGAGCTGTTTTTT.

This clonotype was found many times. V is TRBV4-2 and J is TRBJ1-4; the D gene is possibly TRBD1 (5 bases). V was shortened by 2 bases and J by 0 bases, with 10 bases between the two germline ends. The CDR3 covers 16 residues. CDR1 LGHNA and CDR2 YNFKEQ come from the germline V gene. The CDR3 sequence: CASSQTRGSTNEKLFF. The CDR3 bases are TGTGCCAGCAGCCAAACTAGGGGATCAACTAATGAAAAACTGTTTTTT.

The DNA for the CDR3 is TGTGCCAGCAGTTTTTCGGGGTCGTATGGCTACACCTTC. Protein product: CASSFSGSYGYTF. V is TRBV28 and J is TRBJ1-2; D gene uncertain. Germline V gene sequence: CDR1 MDHEN, CDR2 SYDVKM. V was shortened by 3 bases and J by 5 bases, with 10 bases between the two germline ends. The CDR3 contains 13 residues.

The V and J genes are TRBV12-3 or TRBV12-4 and TRBJ1-5, with 7 positions matching TRBD1. There are 15 residues in the CDR3. Trimming took 0 bases from V and 5 from J; bases not matched to a gene: 4. CDR3 amino acids: CASSLATGAHQPQHF. The CDR3 nucleotides are TGTGCCAGCAGTTTAGCCACAGGGGCCCATCAGCCCCAGCATTTT.

This clonotype was seen only a few times. The CDR3 DNA sequence: TGTGCCAGCAGCCCCAGCGGGAAGGGTCCCAGCGAGCAGTACTTC. Its translation: CASSPSGKGPSEQYF. V gene TRBV7-3 combines with J gene TRBJ2-7; 7 nucleotides agree with TRBD2. V shed 5 bases, J shed 6 bases, and the junction held 13 bases outside the gene matches. The CDR3 is 15 amino acids. Germline V gene lookup returns CDR1 SGHTA and CDR2 FQGTGA. The full variable domain, completed using reference TRBV7-3 and TRBJ2-7, is GAGVSQTPSNKVTEKGKYVELRCDPISGHTALYWYRQSLGQGPEFLIYFQGTGAADDSGLPNDRFFAVRPEGSVSTLKIQRTERGDSAVYLCASSPSGKGPSEQYFGPGTRLTVT.

This clonotype was counted many times. The rearrangement uses TRBV7-8 and TRBJ2-3; 8 nucleotides line up with TRBD2. Germline V gene lookup returns CDR1 SGHVS and CDR2 FQNEAQ. J lost 4 bases, V lost 5 bases, and 5 bases had no gene match. The CDR3 length is 14 residues. The CDR3 here is CASSHGGGADTQYF. In DNA, the CDR3 is TGTGCCAGCAGCCACGGGGGGGGAGCAGATACGCAGTATTTT.

This chain joins TRBV6-5 and TRBJ2-2; no clear D gene. CDR3 size: 16 residues. V was cut by 0 bases and J by 0 bases, with 8 bases left in between. Germline lookup yields CDR1 MNHEY and CDR2 SVGAGI. In DNA form, the CDR3 reads TGTGCCAGCAGTTACTCGTTCGGTTCGAACACCGGGGAGCTGTTTTTT. Its translation is CASSYSFGSNTGELFF.

This clonotype showed up many times. The V and J genes are TRBV28 and TRBJ2-1, with 10 bases identical to TRBD1. Looked up from germline, CDR1 is MDHEN and CDR2 is SYDVKM. The CDR3 has 18 residues. The ends lost 6 bases at V and 0 bases at J; junction bases unmatched: 11. Written as DNA, the CDR3 is TGTGCCAGCAGCCGTAGGGGGACAGGGGTTCGCTCCTACAATGAGCAGTTCTTC. Its protein product is CASSRRGTGVRSYNEQFF.

The CDR3 region is CASGDSILQETQYF. The CDR3 bases are TGTGCCAGCGGGGACAGCATACTTCAAGAGACCCAGTACTTC. The chain joins TRBV11-2 to TRBJ2-5; 7 bases align to TRBD1. Germline lookup yields CDR1 SGHAT and CDR2 FQNNGV. The CDR3 covers 14 residues. V lost 8 bases to trimming and J lost 2 bases; unmatched junction nucleotides: 8.

The chain combines TRBV15 with TRBJ1-4; D possibly corresponds to TRBD1 (6 bases). V was shortened by 2 bases and J by 7 bases, with 17 bases between the two germline ends. The CDR3 contains 16 residues. Germline V CDR1 and CDR2: LNHNV, YYDKDF (reference sequence). The CDR3 loop is CATSRYRGTRSEKLFF. Written as DNA, the CDR3 is TGTGCCACCAGCAGATATCGGGGGACAAGGAGTGAAAAACTGTTTTTT. Based on the CDR3 plus reference TRBV15 and TRBJ1-4, the full variable domain is DAMVIQNPRYQVTQFGKPVTLSCSQTLNHNVMYWYQQKSSQAPKLLFHYYDKDFNNEADTPDNFQSRRPNTSFCFLDIRSPGLGDTAMYLCATSRYRGTRSEKLFFGSGTQLSVL.

The chain carries TRBV27 and TRBJ2-1; 9 bases agree with TRBD2. V lost 3 bases to trimming and J lost 0 bases; unmatched junction nucleotides: 9. Germline-derived CDR1 and CDR2 are MNHEY and SMNVEV (reference sequence). This CDR3 comprises 18 residues. The CDR3, as DNA: TGTGCCAGCAGTTTCATAGCGGGAGACCTTAACTCCTACAATGAGCAGTTCTTC. It encodes CASSFIAGDLNSYNEQFF.

Many counts were recorded for this clonotype. The rearrangement uses TRBV20-1 and TRBJ2-3; perhaps TRBD1 as D (6 bases). The CDR3 has 14 amino acids. Germline V gives CDR1 DFQATT, CDR2 SNEGSKA (reference sequence). Deletions cut 7 bases from V and 0 bases from J, with 14 bases between. The CDR3 reads CSVSRTVSTDTQYF. The CDR3 coding sequence is TGCAGTGTCTCCCGGACAGTAAGCACAGATACGCAGTATTTT.

This clonotype was counted ten times or more. The chain combines TRBV6-2 or TRBV6-3 with TRBJ1-1; D not certain. Trimming pared 2 bases from V and 10 bases from J, leaving 8 bases between. This CDR3 has 11 residues. Germline CDR1 reads MNHEY; CDR2 reads SVGEGT. This CDR3 is CASSYEARAFF. CDR3 bases: TGTGCCAGCAGTTACGAGGCCCGAGCTTTCTTT.

This clonotype was observed a handful of times. The J gene is TRBJ2-2, the V gene TRBV10-3; D is unclear. Looked up from germline, CDR1 is ENHRY and CDR2 is SYGVKD. V lost 1 base and J lost 3, with 6 bases in between. There are 14 residues in the CDR3. The CDR3 region is CAISEWLDTGELFF. As DNA, the CDR3 is TGTGCCATCAGTGAGTGGCTAGACACCGGGGAGCTGTTTTTT.

This clonotype came up many times. CDR3 residues: CASSPRESTAEAFF. CDR3 coding DNA: TGCGCCAGCAGCCCACGGGAATCGACAGCTGAAGCTTTCTTT. The J gene is TRBJ1-1, the V gene TRBV5-1; D may be TRBD1 (5 bases). This CDR3 region has 14 residues. CDR1 is SGHRS and CDR2 is YFSETQ in the germline V gene. V lost 4 bases and J 6 bases, leaving 16 bases between the germline ends. Combining the CDR3 with reference TRBV5-1 and TRBJ1-1 gives the whole variable domain KAGVTQTPRYLIKTRGQQVTLSCSPISGHRSVSWYQQTPGQGLQFLFEYFSETQRNKGNFPGRFSGRQFSNSRSEMNVSTLELGDSALYLCASSPRESTAEAFFGQGTRLTVV.